Presented here are 8 T cell receptor beta chains from one specimen sequenced in a study of T cell responses to AZD1222 COVID-19 vaccine. Using immunoSEQ multiplex PCR, the repertoire was profiled, and TCRdb retains in-frame clones only, with some absent. Of 95,000 to 110,000 clones listed, around 93% are singletons. The sample in question was peripheral blood, obtained 28 days after the second AZD1222 dose. Receptors originate from an adult who received the AZD1222 COVID-19 vaccine.

J is TRBJ1-2 and V is TRBV30, with D hard to call. CDR3 length: 14 amino acids. Germline-derived CDR1 and CDR2 are GTSNPN and SVGIG (reference sequence). V lost 3 bases and J 10 bases, leaving 21 bases between the germline ends. Written as DNA, the CDR3 is TGTGCCTGGAGCCTGGAAAGGGCCTCAACCTCCTACACCTTC. Its translation: CAWSLERASTSYTF.

V usage is TRBV14 and J usage is TRBJ1-1; possibly TRBD1 for D (5 bases). The V end lost 2 bases, the J end lost 3 bases, and 10 bases lay between the germline ends. Germline values: CDR1 SGHDN, CDR2 FVKESK. The CDR3 consists of 14 residues. The CDR3 spells CASSQLRGYTEAFF. The CDR3 DNA follows: TGTGCCAGCAGCCAACTTCGGGGCTACACTGAAGCTTTCTTT.

The gene calls are TRBV12-5 and TRBJ2-2; D may be TRBD1 or TRBD2 (5 bases each). The CDR3 totals 16 residues. V gave up 2 bases and J gave up 6 bases, with 16 bases separating them. Germline V gene data show CDR1 as LGHNT and CDR2 as FRNRAP. The CDR3 coding sequence is TGTGCTAGTGGTTTGAGGGACCACAGCGCAGCCGGGGAGCTGTTTTTT. It translates to CASGLRDHSAAGELFF.

The V and J genes are TRBV15 and TRBJ1-5; D is undetermined. The V and J ends lost 1 base and 0 bases respectively, with 7 bases between them. The length of the CDR3 is 15 residues. Germline CDR1 reads LNHNV; CDR2 reads YYDKDF (reference sequence). This chain's CDR3 is CATSRGPDSNQPQHF. The DNA for the CDR3 is TGTGCCACCAGCAGAGGGCCGGATAGCAATCAGCCCCAGCATTTT.

The V call is TRBV5-5, the J call TRBJ2-2, with 8 bases fitting TRBD1. Trimming at V came to 2 bases and at J to 6 bases, leaving 15 bases not matched to a gene. The CDR3 runs 18 residues. The germline V gene has CDR1 SGHKS and CDR2 YYEKEE (reference sequence). CDR3 protein: CASSFGDWTGLSPGELFF. The CDR3 region has the DNA TGTGCCAGCAGCTTCGGTGACTGGACAGGGTTAAGTCCCGGGGAGCTGTTTTTT.

CDR3 sequence: CASTQRGEPGSGANVLTF. CDR3 nucleotides: TGTGCCAGCACCCAAAGGGGGGAGCCAGGGAGTGGGGCCAACGTCCTGACTTTC. This chain joins TRBV7-9 and TRBJ2-6, with D possibly being TRBD1 or TRBD2 (6 bases each). V was shortened by 7 bases and J by 3 bases, with 22 bases between the two germline ends. Germline CDR1 and CDR2: SEHNR and FQNEAQ (reference sequence). The CDR3 covers 18 residues. Variable domain in full (rest from reference TRBV7-9 and TRBJ2-6): DTGVSQNPRHKITKRGQNVTFRCDPISEHNRLYWYRQTLGQGPEFLTYFQNEAQLEKSRLLSDRFSAERPKGSFSTLEIQRTEQGDSAMYLCASTQRGEPGSGANVLTFGAGSRLTVL.

This chain links TRBV5-1 with TRBJ2-7; D remains unclear. The CDR3 extends over 13 amino acids. Germline CDR1 is SGHRS and CDR2 is YFSETQ. Trimming removed 4 bases at V and 2 bases at J, with 10 bases between. For the CDR3, the DNA is TGCGCCAGCAGCCCTGGCTCGGCCTACGAGCAGTACTTC. Translating gives CASSPGSAYEQYF.

V and J are TRBV30 and TRBJ2-4; D is ambiguous. V was shortened by 2 bases and J by 4 bases, with 18 bases between the two germline ends. In germline, CDR1 is GTSNPN, CDR2 SVGIG (reference sequence). CDR3 length: 16 residues. CDR3 in DNA: TGTGCCTGGAGTACGCCGCGCTTTCAAGGGAAAAACATTCAGTACTTC. Translating gives CAWSTPRFQGKNIQYF.